This T cell receptor beta chain stems from a study of blood T cell repertoires in COVID-19. Only in-frame clones appear in the TCRdb table, and some are missing; sequencing was by immunoSEQ multiplex PCR. This sample yields about 300,000 clones, of which approximately 84% are seen a single time; 10% belongs to the top ten. In germline, CDR1 is SGHVS, CDR2 FQNEAQ. With 10 bases removed from V and 8 bases from J, the gap between germline ends came to 17 bases. CDR3 length: 13 amino acids. Participant ages covered roughly 18 to 90 years across approximately 25 US areas. All recovered Cohort 3 donors got two negative PCRs, got clearance, or saw symptom resolution.

This chain connects TRBV7-8 to TRBJ1-4; D is possibly TRBD1 (5 bases). Material for sequencing was PBMCs or T cells enriched from blood (not recorded which). This clonotype was obtained from a young woman who had recovered from COVID-19. The CDR3 DNA sequence: TGTGCCACCTCCGCGGGGGTTTACGAAAAACTGTTTTTT. This sequence encodes CATSAGVYEKLFF.